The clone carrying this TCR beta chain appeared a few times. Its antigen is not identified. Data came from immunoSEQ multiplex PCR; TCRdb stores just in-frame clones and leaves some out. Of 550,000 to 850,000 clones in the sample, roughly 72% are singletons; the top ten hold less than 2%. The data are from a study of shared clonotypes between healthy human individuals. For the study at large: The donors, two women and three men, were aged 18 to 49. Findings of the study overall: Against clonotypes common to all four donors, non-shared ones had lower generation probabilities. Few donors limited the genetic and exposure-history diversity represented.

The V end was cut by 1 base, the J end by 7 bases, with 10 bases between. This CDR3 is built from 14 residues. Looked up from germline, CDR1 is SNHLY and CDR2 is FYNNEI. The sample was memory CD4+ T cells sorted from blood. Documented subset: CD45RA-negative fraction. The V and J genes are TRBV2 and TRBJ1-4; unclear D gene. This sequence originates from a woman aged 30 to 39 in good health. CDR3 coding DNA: TGTGCCAGCAGTGAAGGGACGGGAAGTGAAAAACTGTTTTTT. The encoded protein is CASSEGTGSEKLFF.